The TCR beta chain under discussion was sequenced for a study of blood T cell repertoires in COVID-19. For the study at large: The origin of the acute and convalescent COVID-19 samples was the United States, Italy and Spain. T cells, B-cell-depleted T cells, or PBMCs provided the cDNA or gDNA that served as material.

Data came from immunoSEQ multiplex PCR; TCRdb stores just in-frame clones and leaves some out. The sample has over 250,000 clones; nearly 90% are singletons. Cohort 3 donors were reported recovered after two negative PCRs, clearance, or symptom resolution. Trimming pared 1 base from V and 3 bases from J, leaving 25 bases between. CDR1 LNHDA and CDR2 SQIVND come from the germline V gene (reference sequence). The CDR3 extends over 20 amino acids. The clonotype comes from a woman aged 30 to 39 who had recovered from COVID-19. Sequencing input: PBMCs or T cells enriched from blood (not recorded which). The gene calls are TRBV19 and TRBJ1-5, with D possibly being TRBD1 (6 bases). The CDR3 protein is CASSIGDRSSVLYPNQPQHF. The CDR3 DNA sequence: TGTGCCAGTAGTATAGGAGACAGGTCCTCAGTACTCTACCCCAATCAGCCCCAGCATTTT.